This T cell receptor (beta chain) was observed in a study of blood T cell repertoires in COVID-19. The wider study: Samples taken during acute and convalescent COVID-19 were collected in the United States, Italy and Spain. From T cells, B-cell-depleted T cells, or PBMCs came the material, which was cDNA or gDNA.

CDR3 size: 14 residues. With V trimmed by 2 bases and J by 4 bases, 4 bases remained unmatched. The germline V gene has CDR1 SGHTA and CDR2 FQGNSA. In the original analysis: Cell counts per sample came from amplifying reference gene primers. The data were produced by immunoSEQ multiplex PCR, yet TCRdb's version contains in-frame clones alone and is incomplete. V and J calls plus clone size are reproduced from that table; the DNA served to infer D and trimming. The data contain around 110,000 clones, over 75% of them singletons. The TCR sequence derives from a human donor with active COVID-19. The donor label of this sample is uncertain. Sequences were obtained from peripheral blood. This chain connects TRBV7-2 to TRBJ2-7; 8 bases align to TRBD2. The CDR3, as DNA: TGTGCCAGCAGCTTAAGACGGGGGGGTTACGAGCAGTACTTC. This gives the protein CASSLRRGGYEQYF.